This T cell receptor beta chain was sequenced in a study of low-dose radiotherapy and immunotherapy resistance in tumors. Overall study context: Those assigned to Cohort 2 were treated with 1 Gy per fraction every two weeks (13 Gy in total over 26 weeks). Intravenous administration to patients comprised nivolumab at 240 mg every two weeks and ipilimumab at 1 mg/kg every six weeks.

This clonotype was seen many times. TRAV- and TRBV-specific primers primed first-strand cDNA, covering alpha and beta chains. TCR amplification involved about 21 PCR cycles with a constant-region primer and V-primer adapter. A single record per CDR3 protein comes from TCRdb applying MiXCR to the reads. This table has some 38,000 distinct CDR3 sequences, less than 25% appearing once. Time point in this sample: after trial treatment. The treatment is: LDRT plus nivolumab, ipilimumab, low-dose cyclophosphamide and aspirin (RACIN trial). The donors' regimen was nivolumab, ipilimumab, aspirin, low-dose cyclophosphamide and low-dose radiotherapy. The CDR3 spans 14 residues. With 5 bases removed from V and 5 bases from J, the gap between germline ends came to 15 bases. Germline assignment: CDR1 SGHVS and CDR2 FQNEAQ.

This sequence was found in a female donor with ovarian cancer. The chain joins TRBV7-8 to TRBJ2-5; no firm D call. This sample comprised PBMCs, obtained after low-dose radiotherapy plus immunotherapy. In nucleotides, the CDR3 is TGTGCCAGCAGCGACCGCTCCTCGGTGGAGACCCAGTACTTC. Protein: CASSDRSSVETQYF.